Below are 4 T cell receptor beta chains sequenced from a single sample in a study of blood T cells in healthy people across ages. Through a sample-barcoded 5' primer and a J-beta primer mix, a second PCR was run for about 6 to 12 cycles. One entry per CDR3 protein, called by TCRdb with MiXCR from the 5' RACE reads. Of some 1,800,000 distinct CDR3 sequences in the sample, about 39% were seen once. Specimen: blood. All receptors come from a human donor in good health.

The CDR3 here is CASSQATGNPYYEQYF. The CDR3 region has the DNA TGCGCCAGCAGCCAAGCAACAGGGAACCCTTACTACGAGCAGTACTTC. V usage is TRBV4-1 and J usage is TRBJ2-4, with a weak D call TRBD1 (6 bases). The closer fit of TRBJ2-7 to the DNA end suggests the J call may be wrong. This CDR3 is built from 16 residues. Germline V gene sequence: CDR1 MGHRA, CDR2 YSYEKL.

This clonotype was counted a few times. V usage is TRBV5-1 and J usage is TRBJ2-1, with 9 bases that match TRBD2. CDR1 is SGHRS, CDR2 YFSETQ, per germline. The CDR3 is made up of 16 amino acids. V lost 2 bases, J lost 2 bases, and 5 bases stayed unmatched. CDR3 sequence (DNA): TGCGCCAGCAGCTTCAGGCGGGGGGGGCCCTACAATGAGCAGTTCTTC. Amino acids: CASSFRRGGPYNEQFF.

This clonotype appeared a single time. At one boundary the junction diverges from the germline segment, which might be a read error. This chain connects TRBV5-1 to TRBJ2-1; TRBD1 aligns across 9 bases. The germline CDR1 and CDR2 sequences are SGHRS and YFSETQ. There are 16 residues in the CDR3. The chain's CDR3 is CASSYPRDRDMNVQFF. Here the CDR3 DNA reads TGCGCCAGCAGCTACCCCCGGGACAGGGATATGAATGTGCAGTTCTTC.

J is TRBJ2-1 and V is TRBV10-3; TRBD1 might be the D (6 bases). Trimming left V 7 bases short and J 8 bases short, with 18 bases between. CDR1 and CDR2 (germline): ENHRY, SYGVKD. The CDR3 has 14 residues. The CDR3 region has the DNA TGTGCCATCAAACGTATCGGACGACAGGATGAGCAGTTCTTC. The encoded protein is CAIKRIGRQDEQFF.